This TCR beta chain was obtained from a study of regulatory T cells in long-lasting Graves disease. Study context: Those Graves' patients who were newly diagnosed had been on antithyroid drugs under 3 months. Study observations and caveats: New patients shared fewer public clonotypes (approximately 1,000) than persistent patients did (approximately 3,000). Repertoires from persistent disease leaned toward TRBV28, TRBJ1-2 and TRBJ2-5.

The time point was: newly diagnosed GD, antithyroid drugs for less than 3 months. With RNA extracted from PBMCs as input, the TCR library was made. Of note for this clonotype: As yet, its antigen is unknown.

Germline loops: CDR1 SGHVS, CDR2 FQNEAQ. The CDR3 has 13 residues. Trimming removed 4 bases from V and 8 bases from J, with 14 bases in between. Building of the TCR beta libraries involved iRepertoire HTBI primers and Arm-PCR of CDR3 regions. TCRdb passed the multiplex PCR reads through MiXCR, listing each CDR3 protein once. Here the sample spans around 500,000 distinct CDR3 sequences, 15% to 20% being singletons. The data also belong to a second study, concerning T cells in Graves' hyperthyroidism and ophthalmopathy. That study reports: With a median lead of approximately six months before onset, the model predicted ophthalmopathy.

Specimen: peripheral blood mononuclear cells (PBMCs), collected at new diagnosis, from a patient treated with antithyroid drugs. This clonotype originated in a woman aged 35-65 years with Graves disease. The V and J genes are TRBV7-8 and TRBJ1-2; D may be TRBD1 (5 bases). CDR3 region: CASSSGTGRGYTF. The CDR3 region has the DNA TGTGCCAGCAGCTCGGGGACCGGCCGGGGCTACACCTTC. Drawing the rest from reference TRBV7-8 and TRBJ1-2, the complete variable domain is GAGVSQSPRYKVAKRGQDVALRCDPISGHVSLFWYQQALGQGPEFLTYFQNEAQLDKSGLPSDRFFAERPEGSVSTLKIQRTQQEDSAVYLCASSSGTGRGYTFGSGTRLTVV.